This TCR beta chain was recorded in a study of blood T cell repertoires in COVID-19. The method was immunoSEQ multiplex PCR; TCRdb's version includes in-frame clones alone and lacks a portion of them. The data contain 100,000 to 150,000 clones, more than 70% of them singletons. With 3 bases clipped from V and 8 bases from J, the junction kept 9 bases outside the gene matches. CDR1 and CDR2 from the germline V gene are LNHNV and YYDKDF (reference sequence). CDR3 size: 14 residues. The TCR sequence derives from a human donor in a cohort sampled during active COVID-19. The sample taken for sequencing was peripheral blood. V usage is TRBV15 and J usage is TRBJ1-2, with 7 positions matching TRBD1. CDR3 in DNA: TGTGCCACCAGCAGCAAGACGGGACAGCCGGGCTACACCTTC. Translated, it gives CATSSKTGQPGYTF.